Listed below are T cell receptor beta chains from one sample, sequenced in a study of a mutant IDH1 vaccine in newly diagnosed glioma. Measured with immunoSEQ multiplex PCR; TCRdb has only the in-frame clones, and not every one. The data show about 98,000 clones, around 90% seen once. Sample: PBMCs, taken from a glioma patient treated with radiotherapy, temozolomide or both. Receptors originate from a woman aged 45-59 years with glioma. CDR3s include the opening cysteine and the closing phenylalanine or tryptophan. Expanded clones are given a class, and other clones once, few, many or no size at all.

clone size	V gene	J gene	CDR3 protein
.	TRBV19	TRBJ2-2	CASSLAGAAGELFF
.	TRBV6-5	TRBJ1-2	CASSSLLDWGYGYTF
.	TRBV10-3	TRBJ1-1	CAISGTRGETEAFF
.	TRBV7-9	TRBJ1-6	CASSLQVGGGDSPLHF
.	TRBV5-1	TRBJ1-6	CASSPWTEYNSPLHF
.	TRBV5-1	TRBJ2-2	CASSFPQGVTGELFF
once	TRBV5-6	TRBJ1-2	CASSLDGDGYTF
.	TRBV18	TRBJ1-1	CASSRVQVRNTEAFF
.	TRBV12-5	TRBJ2-7	CASGLGPLNSYEQYF
.	TRBV10-3	TRBJ2-6	CAIMASGTGGANVLTF
.	TRBV4-1	TRBJ2-6	CASSRGTGSPGANVLTF
once	TRBV5-1	TRBJ2-7	CASSLSTGLAGGPVSYEQYF
.	TRBV7-3	TRBJ1-1	CASSSQGGAEAFF
once	TRBV5-1	TRBJ1-6	CASSLGPQNSPLHF
.	TRBV30	TRBJ1-6	CAWSAGTGVSPLHF
.	TRBV29-1	TRBJ2-7	CSVLRGSSYEQYF
once	TRBV30	TRBJ2-1	CAWGTEYNEQFF
.	TRBV28	TRBJ2-5	CATSGAGQETQYF
.	TRBV6-5	TRBJ2-2	CASSRANTGELFF
.	TRBV29-1	TRBJ2-4	CSAGRSGTKNIQYF
.	TRBV28	TRBJ2-7	CASSLIGARPTTSYEQYF
once	TRBV19	TRBJ1-1	CATQQGGGDGTEAFF
.	TRBV11-1	TRBJ2-4	CASSQTLAKNIQYF
.	TRBV11-2	TRBJ2-7	CASSRTSGRVSYEQYF
few	TRBV10-3	TRBJ1-5	CAISASGDTQPQHF
.	TRBV4-1	TRBJ2-1	CASSQVGESSYNEQFF
.	TRBV6-6	TRBJ2-7	CASSFPGQGIYEQYF
.	TRBV14	TRBJ2-7	CASSQLASGFYEQYF
.	TRBV7-9	TRBJ2-1	CASTPPSGYNEQFF
.	TRBV30	TRBJ1-1	CAWRRANTEAFF
.	TRBV2	TRBJ1-5	CASSDRNSNQPQHF
.	TRBV5-1	TRBJ1-1	CASSWDGNTEAFF
.	TRBV5-4	TRBJ1-2	CASRGTGGAYGYTF
.	TRBV2	TRBJ2-2	CASTLRTGGTGELFF
.	TRBV28	TRBJ2-3	CASSSVTDTQYF
.	TRBV27	TRBJ2-7	CASSFGTVPYEQYF
once	TRBV18	TRBJ2-2	CASSPGTSRGTGELFF
.	TRBV19	TRBJ1-5	CASSKGTVTYGNQPQHF
.	TRBV5-1	TRBJ2-1	CASSLVLAGTYNEQFF
.	TRBV4-1	TRBJ2-1	CASSQTSGRAYNEQFF
once	TRBV6-5	TRBJ1-2	CASTQGYGYTF
once	TRBV10-1	TRBJ2-1	CASSENRVNEQFF
many	TRBV2	TRBJ1-5	CASTPQGAGVAQPQHF
.	TRBV28	TRBJ2-1	CASRFQGGEFHNEQFF
.	TRBV6-1	TRBJ2-5	CASSDRQGANLYQETQYF
.	TRBV5-1	TRBJ2-2	CASNVGPQMNTGELFF
.	TRBV5-5	TRBJ1-2	CASTLGSPNYGYTF
.	TRBV30	TRBJ2-5	CAWTPDRGSRGETQYF
few	TRBV30	TRBJ2-1	CAWSRRGRNNEQFF
few	TRBV11-2	TRBJ2-4	CASSTGQGPQYF
.	TRBV25-1	TRBJ1-1	CASSDPRAGDGEAFF
.	TRBV6-6	TRBJ1-3	CASRQRNTIYF
.	TRBV7-3	TRBJ2-1	CASSLQGASYNEQFF
.	TRBV10-3	TRBJ2-7	CAISGGGQTTYEQYF
.	TRBV30	TRBJ2-5	CAWSLGVETQYF